The entry below gives a single T cell receptor beta chain sequence along with its context. Its target is unknown. These data are taken from a study of cytomegalovirus exposure and HLA in healthy donors. Study-level findings and limits: In the 120 or so validation repertoires, about 95% of cluster scores exceeded 0, per a later analysis.

Repertoires were generated with immunoSEQ multiplex PCR, while TCRdb's copy carries only in-frame clones and drops some. This sample has about 98,000 clones; about 88% occur once, and the top ten carry 5.5% to 7%. The trim removed 3 bases at V and 1 base at J, leaving 7 bases unmatched. Germline V gene data show CDR1 as KGHSH and CDR2 as LQKENI. The CDR3 runs 16 residues. This receptor was identified in a man aged 18 to 30 in good health and CMV-seropositive. The specimen was PBMCs. The V gene is TRBV18, the J gene TRBJ1-1, with 8 bases fitting TRBD1. In nucleotides, the CDR3 is TGTGCCAGCTCACCCTCAGGGGGCGCCAGGAACACTGAAGCTTTCTTT. Amino acids: CASSPSGGARNTEAFF.